This TCR beta chain stems from a study of blood T cell repertoires in COVID-19. Between the trimmed V and J ends, which lost 5 bases and 7 bases, there was a span of 18 bases. The CDR3 consists of 14 residues. Per the germline V gene, CDR1 is SGHAT and CDR2 is FQNNGV. This clone was detected once. TCRdb's table, derived via immunoSEQ multiplex PCR, lists solely in-frame clones and lacks some. The sample lists fewer than 300,000 clones, approximately 84% occurring once. The TCR was taken from a man between 18 and 35 years old who had recovered from COVID-19. Source material: PBMCs or T cells enriched from blood (not recorded which). The chain combines TRBV11-2 with TRBJ2-7; D is undetermined. The CDR3 DNA follows: TGTGCCAGCAGCCCAGAGACCAGCCCGCGGGAGCAGTACTTC. Amino acid sequence: CASSPETSPREQYF.